Each of the 22 T cell receptor beta chains below was sequenced from the same sample in a study of CD8 T cells in ankylosing spondylitis. Each CDR3 protein gets one entry after TCRdb re-called the 5' RACE reads with MiXCR. Among 50,000 to 70,000 distinct CDR3 sequences listed, roughly 6.1% were seen once. The material sequenced was synovial fluid, either unsorted or a sorted T cell fraction (not recorded which). The source of these receptors is a male donor with ankylosing spondylitis.

In this sample, this clonotype turned up many times. This chain joins TRBV5-1 and TRBJ1-2; D is uncertain. The V and J ends lost 0 bases and 0 bases respectively, with 3 bases between them. This CDR3 is built from 13 residues. Germline CDR1 SGHRS, CDR2 YFSETQ. The CDR3 region has the DNA TGCGCCAGCAGCTTGGACGCTAACTATGGCTACACCTTC. Amino acids: CASSLDANYGYTF.

Only a few counts were recorded for this clonotype. The chain links TRBV29-1 to TRBJ2-4, with D unclear. The CDR3 length is 15 residues. Per germline, CDR1 SQVTM and CDR2 ANQGSEA. With 4 bases removed from V and 3 bases from J, the gap between germline ends came to 16 bases. CDR3 bases: TGCAGCGTTGTGGCAGCCCCTGGGTACAAAAACATTCAGTACTTC. It encodes CSVVAAPGYKNIQYF. Using reference TRBV29-1 and TRBJ2-4 for the parts outside the CDR3, the full variable domain is SAVISQKPSRDICQRGTSLTIQCQVDSQVTMMFWYRQQPGQSLTLIATANQGSEATYESGFVIDKFPISRPNLTFSTLTVSNMSPEDSSIYLCSVVAAPGYKNIQYFGAGTRLSVL.

The chain employs TRBV28 and TRBJ1-5, with D maybe TRBD1 (5 bases). V was clipped by 7 bases and J by 1 base, with 20 bases between them. This CDR3 region has 17 residues. CDR1 is MDHEN, CDR2 SYDVKM, per germline. The chain's CDR3 is CASIRTIGRVSNQPQHF. The CDR3 nucleotides read TGTGCCAGCATCAGGACAATTGGAAGGGTAAGCAATCAGCCCCAGCATTTT.

This clonotype was observed at least ten times. V and J are TRBV5-1 and TRBJ2-1, with TRBD2 matching 11 bases. J was trimmed by 4 bases and V by 2 bases; bases with no gene match: 2. The germline CDR1 and CDR2 sequences are SGHRS and YFSETQ. This CDR3 spans 15 amino acids. The CDR3 DNA reads as TGCGCCAGCAGCTTACGACTAGCGGGATACAATGAGCAGTTCTTC. Protein sequence: CASSLRLAGYNEQFF.

This clonotype was seen ten or more times. V and J are TRBV29-1 and TRBJ1-2; possibly TRBD1 for D (5 bases). The CDR3 totals 11 residues. V shed 4 bases and J shed 8 bases, with 11 bases lying between them. Germline V gives CDR1 SQVTM, CDR2 ANQGSEA. For the CDR3, the DNA is TGCAGCGTTGGCAGGGAGAACGGCTACACCTTC. Residues: CSVGRENGYTF.

This clonotype appeared a few times. CDR3 residues: CAISRLADEQFF. The CDR3 nucleotides are TGTGCCATCAGTAGACTAGCGGATGAGCAGTTCTTC. The chain employs TRBV10-3 and TRBJ2-1; 9 positions match TRBD2. Per the germline V gene, CDR1 is ENHRY and CDR2 is SYGVKD. Trimming cost V 5 bases and J 8 bases; bases outside gene matches: 1. The CDR3 is made up of 12 amino acids.

This clonotype was seen at least ten times. The rearrangement uses TRBV5-1 and TRBJ2-7, with 7 bases matching TRBD2. This CDR3 comprises 14 residues. V lost 5 bases and J lost 2; bases outside the gene matches: 7. Germline V gives CDR1 SGHRS, CDR2 YFSETQ. CDR3 DNA sequence: TGCGCCAGCAGATCGGGGGGAGCCACCTACGAGCAGTACTTC. It yields the protein CASRSGGATYEQYF.

This clonotype was counted between two and nine times. The rearrangement joins TRBV19 to TRBJ2-1; 9 nucleotides match TRBD2. V lost 9 bases to trimming and J lost 0 bases; unmatched junction nucleotides: 18. Germline-derived CDR1 and CDR2 are LNHDA and SQIVND (reference sequence). This CDR3 contains 19 residues. CDR3 loop: CASSRPLAGYSRSYNEQFF. For the CDR3, the DNA is TGTGCCAGCTCTAGGCCACTAGCGGGTTACTCTCGCTCCTACAATGAGCAGTTCTTC.

This clonotype was seen at least ten times. V gene TRBV2 combines with J gene TRBJ2-5; a possible D gene is TRBD2 (6 bases). Per germline, CDR1 SNHLY and CDR2 FYNNEI. CDR3 length equals 14 residues. Deletions cut 6 bases from V and 4 bases from J, with 15 bases between. The CDR3 DNA reads TGTGCCAGCAGCCTACAGGAGGAGGGAGAGACCCAGTACTTC. It is translated as CASSLQEEGETQYF.

The table lists this clonotype with many counts. The V and J genes are TRBV9 and TRBJ2-7, with 12 bases lining up with TRBD1. V trimming: 4 bases; J trimming: 4 bases; junction bases outside the gene matches: 6. This CDR3 contains 15 residues. Germline CDR1 SGDLS, CDR2 YYNGEE. The CDR3 spells CASSPRDRGQYEQYF. The CDR3 nucleotides are TGTGCCAGCAGCCCGCGGGACAGGGGGCAGTACGAGCAGTACTTC.

Only a few counts were recorded for this clonotype. V and J are TRBV28 and TRBJ2-7; no firm D call. V dropped 6 bases and J dropped 2 bases, with 8 bases sitting between them. CDR3 size: 12 residues. Germline lookup yields CDR1 MDHEN and CDR2 SYDVKM. The CDR3 is CASRSHTYEQYF. In DNA form, the CDR3 reads TGTGCCAGCAGGTCCCACACCTACGAGCAGTACTTC.

This clonotype occurred many times. The chain combines TRBV6-5 with TRBJ2-7, with 7 positions matching TRBD1. The V and J ends lost 10 bases and 5 bases, in that order; junction bases with no gene match: 11. CDR1 and CDR2 (germline): MNHEY, SVGAGI. The CDR3 loop spans 13 amino acids. Here the CDR3 reads CAIRQTGKNEQYF. The DNA of the CDR3 is TGTGCCATCAGACAGACAGGGAAGAACGAGCAGTACTTC.

This clonotype occurred many times. The V call is TRBV5-1, the J call TRBJ2-4; unclear D gene. Germline CDR1 reads SGHRS; CDR2 reads YFSETQ. CDR3 length equals 14 residues. V dropped 6 bases and J dropped 6 bases, with 16 bases sitting between them. The CDR3 protein is CASKSTESRNIQYF. The CDR3 DNA sequence: TGCGCCAGCAAATCTACGGAAAGCAGAAACATTCAGTACTTC.

The table lists this clonotype with many counts. V usage is TRBV7-2 and J usage is TRBJ2-7; D remains unclear. This CDR3 spans 14 amino acids. V lost 3 bases and J lost 5, with 14 bases in between. In germline, CDR1 is SGHTA, CDR2 FQGNSA. CDR3 region: CASSLFEGINEQYF. DNA of the CDR3: TGTGCCAGCAGCTTGTTTGAAGGGATCAACGAGCAGTACTTC.

This clonotype was observed at least ten times. This chain joins TRBV20-1 and TRBJ2-3; 9 bases agree with TRBD1. The CDR3 contains 17 residues. Germline trimming cut 6 bases from V and 0 bases from J; bases unmatched to any gene: 13. In germline, CDR1 is DFQATT, CDR2 SNEGSKA (reference sequence). CDR3 in DNA: TGCAGTGCAACCGACAGGGGGGGTCCTATTAGCACAGATACGCAGTATTTT. This codes for CSATDRGGPISTDTQYF.

This chain joins TRBV20-1 and TRBJ2-1; TRBD2 aligns across 11 bases. V lost 6 bases and J lost 4; bases outside the gene matches: 5. The CDR3 is 14 residues long. CDR1 and CDR2 (germline): DFQATT, SNEGSKA (reference sequence). The CDR3 here is CSAPGLAVYNEQFF. In DNA form, the CDR3 reads TGCAGTGCCCCGGGACTAGCGGTTTACAATGAGCAGTTCTTC.

The sample holds many counts of this clonotype. The genes are TRBV4-1 and TRBJ1-5, with D unresolved. Germline lookup yields CDR1 MGHRA and CDR2 YSYEKL. With 1 base removed from V and 6 bases from J, the gap between germline ends came to 10 bases. The CDR3 extends over 14 amino acids. The CDR3 is CASSQVMGVQPQHF. The CDR3 bases are TGCGCCAGCAGCCAAGTTATGGGTGTTCAGCCCCAGCATTTT.

This clonotype was detected many times. This sequence joins TRBV5-1 and TRBJ1-1, with D perhaps matching TRBD1 (6 bases). The germline V gene encodes CDR1 SGHRS and CDR2 YFSETQ. CDR3 length equals 16 residues. Deletions cut 5 bases from V and 7 bases from J, with 24 bases between. The CDR3 coding sequence is TGCGCCAGCAGATTCCGGGACACACAACTCCCTTTTGAAGCTTTCTTT. It translates to CASRFRDTQLPFEAFF.

This clonotype was recorded many times. The V gene is TRBV25-1, the J gene TRBJ2-7; TRBD2 aligns across 7 bases. Trimming cost V 4 bases and J 5 bases; bases outside gene matches: 2. CDR1 and CDR2 (germline): MGHDK, SYGVNS. CDR3 length: 12 amino acids. The CDR3 coding sequence is TGTGCCAGCAGTGGTGGGGGGGACGAGCAGTACTTC. Translated, it gives CASSGGGDEQYF.

The rearrangement links TRBV5-1 to TRBJ2-5; D possibly matches TRBD1 or TRBD2 (5 bases each). Germline assignment: CDR1 SGHRS and CDR2 YFSETQ. The V end lost 4 bases, the J end lost 1 base, and 23 bases lay between the germline ends. CDR3 length equals 18 residues. CDR3 bases: TGCGCCAGCAGCACTATCCTAAGACAGACTACAGCCCAAGAGACCCAGTACTTC. Protein sequence: CASSTILRQTTAQETQYF.

This clonotype was detected a few times. The chain combines TRBV3-1 with TRBJ1-1, with D uncertain. Trimming took 1 base from V and 1 from J, leaving 7 bases between them. CDR1 and CDR2 (germline): LGHDT, YNNKEL (reference sequence). This CDR3 contains 14 residues. Here the CDR3 DNA reads TGTGCCAGCAGCCAAGGTCGGACGAACACTGAAGCTTTCTTT. Amino acids: CASSQGRTNTEAFF. The full variable domain, completed using reference TRBV3-1 and TRBJ1-1, is DTAVSQTPKYLVTQMGNDKSIKCEQNLGHDTMYWYKQDSKKFLKIMFSYNNKELIINETVPNRFSPKSPDKAHLNLHINSLELGDSAVYFCASSQGRTNTEAFFGQGTRLTVV.

In this sample, this clonotype turned up a few times. One end of the junction is discordant with germline, which a read error may explain. V and J are TRBV3-1 and TRBJ1-1, with D perhaps TRBD1 (6 bases). Per germline, CDR1 LGHDT and CDR2 YNNKEL (reference sequence). The length of the CDR3 is 13 residues. CDR3 region: CASSQDPRGRGVF. DNA for the CDR3: TGTGCCAGCAGCCAAGATCCCAGGGGCCGCGGGGTCTTT.